The T cell receptor beta chain under discussion was sequenced for a study of T cell responses to AZD1222 COVID-19 vaccine. Study results and limitations: Spike-specific TCR breadth and depth both grew after two AZD1222 doses.

Repertoires were generated with immunoSEQ multiplex PCR, while TCRdb's copy carries only in-frame clones and drops some. Of over 85,000 clones in the sample, 87% were seen once. A word on this clone: Its specificity is unknown.

The clonotype originates from an adult in good health. The sequences come from peripheral blood, collected on day 0 of AZD1222 vaccination.

This CDR3 reads CASSLWLGGGIYEQYF. The CDR3 DNA is TGTGCCAGCAGCCTGTGGCTGGGAGGGGGTATCTACGAGCAGTACTTC. This chain uses TRBV7-9 with TRBJ2-7, with D possibly being TRBD2 (7 bases). Germline V CDR1 and CDR2: SEHNR, FQNEAQ (reference sequence). The CDR3 spans 16 residues. V was cut by 5 bases and J by 3 bases, with 20 bases left in between.